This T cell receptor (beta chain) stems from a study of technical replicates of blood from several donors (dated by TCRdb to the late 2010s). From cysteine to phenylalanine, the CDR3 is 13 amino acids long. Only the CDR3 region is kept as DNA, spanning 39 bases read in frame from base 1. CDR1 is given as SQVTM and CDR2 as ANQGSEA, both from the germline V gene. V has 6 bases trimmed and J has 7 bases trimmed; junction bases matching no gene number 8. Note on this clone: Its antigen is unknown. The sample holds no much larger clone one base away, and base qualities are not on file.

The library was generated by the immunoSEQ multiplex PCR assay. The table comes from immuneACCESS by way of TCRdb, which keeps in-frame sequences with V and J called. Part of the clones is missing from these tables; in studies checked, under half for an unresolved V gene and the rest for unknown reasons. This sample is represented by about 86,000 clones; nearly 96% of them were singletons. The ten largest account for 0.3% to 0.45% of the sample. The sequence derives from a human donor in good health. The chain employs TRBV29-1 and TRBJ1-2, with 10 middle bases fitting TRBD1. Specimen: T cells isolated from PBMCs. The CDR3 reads CSVTGTGVSGYTF. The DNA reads TGCAGCGTAACCGGGACAGGGGTTTCTGGCTACACCTTC.